These 19 T cell receptor beta chains were sequenced from one sample in a study of cytomegalovirus exposure and HLA in healthy donors (dated by TCRdb to about 2017). The method was the immunoSEQ multiplex PCR assay. For the multiplex PCR, a mixture combining 60 forward primers for TCR Vbeta segments and 13 reverse primers for TCR Jbeta segments was used. TCRdb holds this immuneACCESS table with in-frame rearrangements only. Some clones are missing; in checked studies, unresolved V genes explain under half, and the rest has no known cause. The sample table records about 110,000 clones. Approximately 6.2% of the sample comes from the top ten. Source material: PBMCs. These receptors were taken from a middle-aged man in good health and CMV-seropositive.

The rearrangement uses TRBV2 and TRBJ2-4; 10 nucleotides line up with TRBD2. Germline CDR1 and CDR2: SNHLY and FYNNEI. V was pared by 6 bases and J by 3 bases, with 14 bases of the junction left unmatched. The CDR3 runs 18 residues. The CDR3 protein is CASSQRLAGALVKNIQYF. DNA for the CDR3: TGTGCCAGCAGCCAAAGGCTAGCGGGAGCTTTGGTCAAAAACATTCAGTACTTC.

The chain recombines TRBV12-5 with TRBJ1-1, with D hard to call. V dropped 1 base and J dropped 6 bases, with 9 bases sitting between them. Per the germline V gene, CDR1 is LGHNT and CDR2 is FRNRAP. There are 13 residues in the CDR3. In DNA form, the CDR3 reads TGTGCTAGTGGTTTGGACATGGGCGCTGAAGCTTTCTTT. Amino acids: CASGLDMGAEAFF.

This sequence joins TRBV19 and TRBJ2-1, with TRBD2 matching over 7 bases. Germline CDR1 reads LNHDA; CDR2 reads SQIVND (reference sequence). CDR3 size: 15 residues. With 5 bases clipped from V and 4 bases from J, the junction kept 8 bases outside the gene matches. CDR3 coding DNA: TGTGCCAGTAGTCCCCGACTAGCAGGTTACAATGAGCAGTTCTTC. It is translated as CASSPRLAGYNEQFF.

V and J are TRBV5-1 and TRBJ2-2, with 8 bases lining up with TRBD1. Germline CDR1 is SGHRS and CDR2 is YFSETQ. The CDR3 totals 14 residues. Trimming removed 4 bases from V and 5 bases from J; junction bases left unmatched: 4. The CDR3 sequence: CASSRTGWTGELFF. The CDR3 region has the DNA TGCGCCAGCAGCCGGACAGGGTGGACCGGGGAGCTGTTTTTT.

The rearrangement joins TRBV28 to TRBJ1-4; possible D gene TRBD1, 5 bases. Germline V gene lookup returns CDR1 MDHEN and CDR2 SYDVKM. V dropped 7 bases and J dropped 8 bases, with 17 bases sitting between them. The CDR3 has 14 residues. CDR3 residues: CASTLRGMWEKLFF. In nucleotides, the CDR3 is TGTGCCAGCACCCTAAGGGGAATGTGGGAAAAACTGTTTTTT.

The rearrangement joins TRBV7-8 to TRBJ2-5, with 7 bases that match TRBD1. The V segment lost 4 bases and the J segment 5 bases; nucleotides outside the gene matches: 7. The length of the CDR3 is 14 residues. Germline CDR1 reads SGHVS; CDR2 reads FQNEAQ. The CDR3 protein is CASSSDRLAETQYF. The CDR3 DNA reads TGTGCCAGCAGCTCGGACAGGTTGGCGGAGACCCAGTACTTC.

The chain is built from TRBV28 and TRBJ1-2; TRBD1 aligns across 8 bases. The V gene's germline CDR1 is MDHEN and CDR2 SYDVKM. The CDR3 spans 16 residues. The V gene end was trimmed by 4 bases and the J gene end by 5 bases; junction bases not matched to a gene: 12. CDR3 protein: CASSSRGQGLGYGYTF. Written as DNA, the CDR3 is TGTGCCAGCAGTTCGCGTGGACAGGGCCTAGGTTATGGCTACACCTTC.

The V gene is TRBV14, the J gene TRBJ2-3; 7 positions agree with TRBD1. The CDR3 is made up of 15 amino acids. Unmatched junction bases numbered 9, after V lost 4 bases and J lost 5 bases. Germline V CDR1 and CDR2: SGHDN, FVKESK. The CDR3 DNA reads as TGTGCCAGCAGCCTCCGGTTACAGGGGAAAGATACGCAGTATTTT. This gives the protein CASSLRLQGKDTQYF.

DNA for the CDR3: TGTGCCAGCAGTTTATTAGGTGGCAGGATGGACGAGCAGTACTTC. Its protein is CASSLLGGRMDEQYF. J is TRBJ2-7 and V is TRBV28; D not certain. V lost 1 base, J lost 5 bases, and 15 bases lay in between. Germline values: CDR1 MDHEN, CDR2 SYDVKM. The CDR3 is made up of 15 amino acids.

V and J are TRBV15 and TRBJ1-5; D not certain. Germline lookup yields CDR1 LNHNV and CDR2 YYDKDF (reference sequence). The CDR3 has 16 amino acids. Trimming stripped 1 base from V and 4 bases from J, with 14 bases between. CDR3 loop: CATSRGMVNTNQPQHF. The CDR3 nucleotides read TGTGCCACCAGCAGAGGAATGGTAAACACAAATCAGCCCCAGCATTTT.

This chain joins TRBV28 and TRBJ1-4; the match to TRBD1 covers 9 bases. V dropped 4 bases and J dropped 6; count of bases not matched to a gene: 6. The CDR3 loop spans 15 amino acids. The V gene's germline CDR1 is MDHEN and CDR2 SYDVKM. Here the CDR3 reads CASSSTGTGHEKLFF. CDR3 DNA sequence: TGTGCCAGCAGTTCTACCGGGACAGGGCATGAAAAACTGTTTTTT. The complete variable domain, with remaining parts taken from reference TRBV28 and TRBJ1-4, reads DVKVTQSSRYLVKRTGEKVFLECVQDMDHENMFWYRQDPGLGLRLIYFSYDVKMKEKGDIPEGYSVSREKKERFSLILESASTNQTSMYLCASSSTGTGHEKLFFGSGTQLSVL.

The chain combines TRBV7-9 with TRBJ2-7, with D possibly matching TRBD1 (6 bases). CDR1 is SEHNR and CDR2 is FQNEAQ in the germline V gene (reference sequence). The CDR3 totals 15 residues. The germline V and J ends were trimmed by 5 bases and 5 bases, with 19 bases remaining between them. The CDR3: CASSPPRGAKDEQYF. In DNA, the CDR3 is TGTGCCAGCAGCCCCCCCAGGGGCGCAAAGGACGAGCAGTACTTC.

The V call is TRBV5-4, the J call TRBJ2-5, with TRBD1 as a possible D gene (6 bases). The end of the DNA aligns better with TRBJ2-7, so the J call may be wrong. The length of the CDR3 is 15 residues. Germline V CDR1 and CDR2: SGHNT, YYREEE (reference sequence). The CDR3 spells CASSFGDTPGTEQYF. The CDR3 DNA reads TGTGCCAGCAGCTTTGGGGACACCCCCGGGACCGAGCAGTACTTC.

The chain uses TRBV19 and TRBJ1-5; TRBD1 agrees at 7 bases. Germline-derived CDR1 and CDR2 are LNHDA and SQIVND (reference sequence). The CDR3 extends over 15 amino acids. J was trimmed by 0 bases and V by 3 bases; bases with no gene match: 2. CDR3 DNA sequence: TGTGCCAGTAGTATTACAGGGGATAGCAATCAGCCCCAGCATTTT. Translating it yields CASSITGDSNQPQHF.

The chain combines TRBV7-2 with TRBJ2-3; D not resolved. The V end was cut by 5 bases, the J end by 0 bases, with 9 bases between. The germline V gene has CDR1 SGHTA and CDR2 FQGNSA. The CDR3 length is 14 residues. The chain's CDR3 is CASSLQWSTDTQYF. In DNA form, the CDR3 reads TGTGCCAGCAGCCTACAGTGGAGCACAGATACGCAGTATTTT.

The chain combines TRBV14 with TRBJ1-1; D is undetermined. The V gene's germline CDR1 is SGHDN and CDR2 FVKESK. The CDR3 is made up of 13 amino acids. Trimming stripped 6 bases from V and 6 bases from J, with 14 bases between. The CDR3 loop reads CASRLGLISEAFF. The CDR3 nucleotides are TGTGCCAGCAGGCTTGGACTTATCTCTGAAGCTTTCTTT.

V usage is TRBV29-1 and J usage is TRBJ2-5; 10 bases fit TRBD2. Germline CDR1 reads SQVTM; CDR2 reads ANQGSEA. The CDR3 sequence is 12 residues long. V gave up 7 bases and J gave up 5 bases; unmatched junction bases: 4. The CDR3, as DNA: TGCAGCGGGGGGGGACTAGCGGAGACCCAGTACTTC. Translating it yields CSGGGLAETQYF.

The chain links TRBV28 to TRBJ2-3; possibly TRBD1 for D (8 bases). In germline, CDR1 is MDHEN, CDR2 SYDVKM. Trimming removed 4 bases at V and 3 bases at J, with 35 bases between. The CDR3 length is 22 residues. CDR3: CASSSAGTGIMDGGGPTDTQYF. The CDR3 DNA reads TGTGCCAGCAGTTCCGCCGGGACAGGAATAATGGACGGGGGAGGGCCAACAGATACGCAGTATTTT.

V usage is TRBV7-9 and J usage is TRBJ2-4; tentative D call: TRBD1 (6 bases). The CDR3 is 13 residues long. CDR1 is SEHNR and CDR2 is FQNEAQ in the germline V gene (reference sequence). Trimming removed 5 bases from V and 5 bases from J, with 10 bases in between. Here the CDR3 DNA reads TGTGCCAGCAGCGCCGAGGGGGAAAACATTCAGTACTTC. Amino acids: CASSAEGENIQYF.